The 27 T cell receptor beta chains in this list originate from one sample, sequenced in a study of T cells in localized non-small cell lung cancer. Sequencing was performed with immunoSEQ multiplex PCR; in TCRdb, only in-frame clones are kept and a portion is missing. The data show under 35,000 clones, around 90% seen once. Sequenced material: peripheral blood mononuclear cells, taken before any cancer treatment. Source of these receptors: a female donor older than 55 with stage II lung adenocarcinoma.

The V gene is TRBV4-2, the J gene TRBJ1-1; 7 bases agree with TRBD1. Germline loops: CDR1 LGHNA, CDR2 YNFKEQ. Losses at the gene ends were 1 base for V and 0 bases for J; bases not matched to a gene: 5. This CDR3 is 16 amino acids long. CDR3 DNA: TGTGCCAGCAGCCAAGCTGGGACAGCTTTGAACACTGAAGCTTTCTTT. Translation: CASSQAGTALNTEAFF.

The CDR3 DNA reads TGTGCCAGCAGCTTAGTAGGGGCCGATACGCAGTATTTT. As protein: CASSLVGADTQYF. This chain uses TRBV7-9 with TRBJ2-3; TRBD1 might be the D (5 bases). Trimming pared 1 base from V and 6 bases from J, leaving 8 bases between. This CDR3 region has 13 residues. Germline V lookup: CDR1 SEHNR, CDR2 FQNEAQ (reference sequence).

The rearrangement joins TRBV9 to TRBJ2-5; no clear D. CDR3 length: 14 residues. Germline CDR1 SGDLS, CDR2 YYNGEE. Trimming took off 2 bases at V and 2 bases at J, with 10 bases between the two ends. Here the CDR3 reads CASSVGPVQETQYF. CDR3 coding DNA: TGTGCCAGCAGCGTTGGACCCGTTCAAGAGACCCAGTACTTC.

The chain's CDR3 is CASSFFRGLGSYNEQFF. CDR3 nucleotides: TGTGCCAGTAGTTTCTTCCGGGGTCTAGGGAGCTACAATGAGCAGTTCTTC. The chain is built from TRBV19 and TRBJ2-1, with D perhaps matching TRBD2 (5 bases). This CDR3 is 17 amino acids long. The V end lost 5 bases, the J end lost 3 bases, and 20 bases lay between the germline ends. Germline V gives CDR1 LNHDA, CDR2 SQIVND (reference sequence).

The V and J genes are TRBV6-6 and TRBJ1-5, with 7 positions matching TRBD1. This CDR3 is 16 amino acids long. V lost 8 bases, J lost 0 bases, and 10 bases stayed unmatched. Germline V gives CDR1 MNHNY, CDR2 SVGAGI (reference sequence). This CDR3 reads CASAPGTVVSNQPQHF. DNA of the CDR3: TGTGCCAGCGCCCCTGGGACAGTAGTTAGCAATCAGCCCCAGCATTTT.

The V gene is TRBV16, the J gene TRBJ1-6; 9 bases fit TRBD1. The CDR3 runs to 14 residues. Losses at the gene ends were 4 bases for V and 9 bases for J; bases not matched to a gene: 4. Germline CDR1 and CDR2: KGHSY and FQNENV. CDR3 residues: CASSPEDRGSPLHF. The CDR3 nucleotides read TGTGCCAGCAGCCCAGAGGACAGGGGTTCACCCCTCCACTTT.

The rearrangement links TRBV7-2 to TRBJ1-4, with 8 bases lining up with TRBD1. The CDR3 is 17 residues long. After removal of 10 bases from V and 5 bases from J, the junction contained 18 bases not matched to a gene. Germline V gives CDR1 SGHTA, CDR2 FQGNSA. The CDR3 protein is CATAETGARNSNEKLFF. CDR3 sequence (DNA): TGTGCCACCGCCGAGACAGGGGCGAGGAATAGCAATGAAAAACTGTTTTTT.

The rearrangement joins TRBV11-3 to TRBJ1-4, with 7 bases matching TRBD1. V was clipped by 5 bases and J by 10 bases; unmatched bases: 7. Germline V gene data show CDR1 as SGHNT and CDR2 as YENEEA. This CDR3 region has 13 residues. CDR3 in DNA: TGTGCCAGCAGCCGCGACAGGGAAGGAAAACTGTTTTTT. Protein product: CASSRDREGKLFF.

This rearrangement joins TRBV5-1 to TRBJ2-2, with 9 nucleotides matching TRBD1. The CDR3 runs to 18 residues. The germline V gene has CDR1 SGHRS and CDR2 YFSETQ. V shed 2 bases, J shed 2 bases, and the junction held 10 bases outside the gene matches. The CDR3 is CASSFPPTGGTNTGELFF. The CDR3, as DNA: TGCGCCAGCAGCTTTCCTCCTACAGGGGGCACAAACACCGGGGAGCTGTTTTTT.

The V and J genes are TRBV7-9 and TRBJ1-1; 9 positions match TRBD1. The CDR3 contains 16 residues. CDR1 and CDR2 (germline): SEHNR, FQNEAQ (reference sequence). Losses at the gene ends were 1 base for V and 1 base for J; bases not matched to a gene: 4. The chain's CDR3 is CASSLEGTGRNTEAFF. The CDR3 nucleotides read TGTGCCAGCAGCTTAGAGGGGACAGGGAGGAACACTGAAGCTTTCTTT.

The sample holds one count of this clone. The chain joins TRBV11-2 to TRBJ2-3; tentatively, D is TRBD1 or TRBD2 (5 bases each). The V and J ends lost 3 bases and 5 bases respectively, with 9 bases between them. The CDR3 spans 13 residues. Germline assignment: CDR1 SGHAT and CDR2 FQNNGV. CDR3 in amino acids: CASSFWDRDTQYF. The CDR3 DNA sequence: TGTGCCAGCAGCTTCTGGGACCGAGATACGCAGTATTTT.

The rearrangement joins TRBV7-9 to TRBJ1-1; D gene unclear. CDR3 length equals 13 residues. Germline V gene sequence: CDR1 SEHNR, CDR2 FQNEAQ (reference sequence). Between the trimmed V and J ends, which lost 3 bases and 4 bases, there was a span of 9 bases. The CDR3 loop is CASSFVPGTEAFF. The CDR3 nucleotides read TGTGCCAGCAGCTTCGTCCCGGGCACTGAAGCTTTCTTT.

The chain links TRBV30 to TRBJ2-7; TRBD1 matches at 10 bases. Per the germline V gene, CDR1 is GTSNPN and CDR2 is SVGIG (reference sequence). Trimming cost V 3 bases and J 0 bases; bases outside gene matches: 2. The CDR3 has 14 amino acids. The CDR3 DNA follows: TGTGCCTGGAGCGGACAGGGGGTCTCCTACGAGCAGTACTTC. It yields the protein CAWSGQGVSYEQYF.

This chain joins TRBV19 and TRBJ2-1; TRBD1 agrees at 9 bases. Germline V gives CDR1 LNHDA, CDR2 SQIVND (reference sequence). V shed 5 bases, J shed 5 bases, and the junction held 10 bases outside the gene matches. This CDR3 contains 16 residues. The CDR3 nucleotides read TGTGCCAGTAGTCGGCTCCCGGGACAGGGTAACAATGAGCAGTTCTTC. Its translation is CASSRLPGQGNNEQFF.

This chain uses TRBV14 with TRBJ1-2; TRBD1 aligns across 7 bases. CDR3 length equals 14 residues. Germline lookup yields CDR1 SGHDN and CDR2 FVKESK. V trimming: 1 base; J trimming: 4 bases; junction bases outside the gene matches: 3. CDR3 in amino acids: CASSQGQGSYGYTF. The CDR3 DNA reads TGTGCCAGCAGCCAAGGACAGGGATCCTATGGCTACACCTTC.

The CDR3 nucleotides read TGTGCCAGCAACAGGGTAACCAAGGATGGCTACACCTTC. It yields the protein CASNRVTKDGYTF. The chain joins TRBV6-6 to TRBJ1-2; D possibly corresponds to TRBD1 (6 bases). The CDR3 consists of 13 residues. The V gene's germline CDR1 is MNHNY and CDR2 SVGAGI (reference sequence). V lost 7 bases to trimming and J lost 6 bases, with 15 bases between them.

The J gene is TRBJ2-1, the V gene TRBV5-4; 8 bases line up with TRBD2. With V trimmed by 1 base and J by 4 bases, 1 base remained unmatched. The CDR3 totals 14 residues. The germline V gene has CDR1 SGHNT and CDR2 YYREEE (reference sequence). CDR3 loop: CASSLQRGYNEQFF. The CDR3 nucleotides read TGTGCCAGCAGCTTGCAGCGGGGGTACAATGAGCAGTTCTTC.

This clone was seen just once. The chain uses TRBV25-1 and TRBJ2-5, with D maybe TRBD1 (6 bases). The CDR3 totals 14 residues. Germline V CDR1 and CDR2: MGHDK, SYGVNS. V was pared by 6 bases and J by 3 bases, with 14 bases between. The chain's CDR3 is CASRFRGWEETQYF. The CDR3 DNA is TGTGCCAGCAGGTTCAGGGGTTGGGAAGAGACCCAGTACTTC.

This clone occurred a few times. The chain uses TRBV6-5 and TRBJ2-2; weak D call: TRBD1 (6 bases). Germline CDR1 MNHEY, CDR2 SVGAGI. The CDR3 runs to 15 residues. The V and J ends lost 5 bases and 6 bases respectively, with 16 bases between them. CDR3 sequence: CASSLKLEGAGELFF. Here the CDR3 DNA reads TGTGCCAGCAGTCTCAAACTCGAGGGGGCCGGGGAGCTGTTTTTT.

The chain is built from TRBV10-3 and TRBJ2-5, with 9 nucleotides matching TRBD1. Losses at the gene ends were 8 bases for V and 3 bases for J; bases not matched to a gene: 4. This CDR3 has 13 residues. Germline values: CDR1 ENHRY, CDR2 SYGVKD. The CDR3 bases are TGTGCCATCCACCGGGACAGGGAAGAGACCCAGTACTTC. It translates to CAIHRDREETQYF.

The gene calls are TRBV28 and TRBJ1-2, with a tentative D call TRBD1 (6 bases). Germline CDR1 and CDR2: MDHEN and SYDVKM. The CDR3 is 15 residues long. V was cut by 6 bases and J by 4 bases, with 18 bases left in between. CDR3 DNA: TGTGCCAGCAGCTCGAGACAGGTCCAATCCTATGGCTACACCTTC. Translation: CASSSRQVQSYGYTF.

V gene TRBV4-3 combines with J gene TRBJ1-4; 10 nucleotides agree with TRBD1. V lost 1 base to trimming and J lost 7 bases; unmatched junction nucleotides: 0. The CDR3 contains 14 residues. CDR1 and CDR2 (germline): LGHNA, YSLEER. The chain's CDR3 is CASSQGTGGEKLFF. The CDR3 coding sequence is TGCGCCAGCAGCCAAGGGACAGGGGGTGAAAAACTGTTTTTT.

This rearrangement joins TRBV4-3 to TRBJ2-3; 12 bases line up with TRBD2. V gave up 2 bases and J gave up 8 bases; unmatched junction bases: 11. The CDR3 runs to 17 residues. In germline, CDR1 is LGHNA, CDR2 YSLEER. The CDR3 nucleotides read TGCGCCAGCAGCCAAAAACCCCTGCTAGCGGGGGGGCCTACGCAGTATTTT. This encodes CASSQKPLLAGGPTQYF.

The gene calls are TRBV4-3 and TRBJ1-2, with D unresolved. The length of the CDR3 is 14 residues. Trimming took 0 bases from V and 1 from J, leaving 6 bases between them. CDR1 and CDR2 (germline): LGHNA, YSLEER. CDR3 region: CASSQDTINYGYTF. CDR3 nucleotides: TGCGCCAGCAGCCAAGACACGATTAACTATGGCTACACCTTC.

This clone is a singleton in its sample. The V gene is TRBV4-2, the J gene TRBJ2-7; D is undetermined. The CDR3 loop spans 13 amino acids. Trimming removed 3 bases at V and 6 bases at J, with 12 bases between. Germline lookup yields CDR1 LGHNA and CDR2 YNFKEQ. The CDR3 DNA follows: TGTGCCAGCAGCCACGGTGCCGTGGGCGAGCAGTACTTC. Translation gives CASSHGAVGEQYF.

The J gene is TRBJ2-2, the V gene TRBV18; a possible D gene is TRBD2 (7 bases). V dropped 1 base and J dropped 7 bases, with 16 bases sitting between them. The CDR3 has 16 residues. In germline, CDR1 is KGHSH, CDR2 LQKENI. In DNA, the CDR3 is TGTGCCAGCTCACCACTTCGGGGGGCCCTTGGCGGGGAGCTGTTTTTT. Protein product: CASSPLRGALGGELFF.

The chain combines TRBV6-5 with TRBJ1-2; a possible D gene is TRBD1 (6 bases). With 2 bases removed from V and 1 base from J, the gap between germline ends came to 11 bases. CDR3 length: 15 residues. Looked up from germline, CDR1 is MNHEY and CDR2 is SVGAGI. Here the CDR3 reads CASSYPGAGNYGYTF. As DNA, the CDR3 is TGTGCCAGCAGTTACCCGGGGGCAGGTAACTATGGCTACACCTTC.